This is a list of T cell receptor beta chains from one sample in a study of cytomegalovirus exposure and HLA in healthy donors. This table comes from immunoSEQ multiplex PCR, and its TCRdb copy is limited to in-frame clones, with some not included. This table holds approximately 190,000 clones, approximately 84% found once. The sequencing input was PBMCs. These receptor sequences come from a man aged 45 to 65 in good health and CMV-seronegative. Each CDR3 is given without its conserved first and last residue. Each record gives: V gene, clone size, CDR3 protein. Size is stated for part of the rows, as once, few or many counts, or as a class when the clone is expanded.

V: TRBV10-1
size: -
CDR3: ASSKGLRDEKLF

V: TRBV5-4
size: few
CDR3: ASSLRDSRTDTQY

V: TRBV4-3
size: -
CDR3: ASSQQQGPNQPQH

V: TRBV7-2
size: -
CDR3: ASSYGQPTDTQY

V: TRBV5-1
size: -
CDR3: ASSPQIIRQAVTLTGELF

V: TRBV7-8
size: -
CDR3: ASTSLEQGRGDTQY

V: TRBV4-3
size: -
CDR3: ASSQARGTGNTIY

V: TRBV25-1
size: -
CDR3: ASSESLAPYNEQF

V: TRBV6-5
size: -
CDR3: ASSYSQALGNSPLH

V: TRBV27
size: -
CDR3: ASGRGSYEQY

V: TRBV5-5
size: -
CDR3: ASRRDTFYNQPQH

V: TRBV11-2
size: -
CDR3: ASSSHTGVGRETQY

V: TRBV29-1
size: -
CDR3: SVEGGQGLAKNIQY

V: TRBV7-2
size: -
CDR3: ASSPRQGGSPLH

V: TRBV27
size: -
CDR3: ASSLGGTGLYGYT

V: TRBV7-7
size: few
CDR3: ASSQTGSSYNEQF

V: TRBV19
size: -
CDR3: ASRVAGVTGELF

V: TRBV5-4
size: many
CDR3: ARCTGGMSQH

V: TRBV9
size: once
CDR3: ASSVGQNQPQH

V: TRBV19
size: -
CDR3: ASSSGQRHQPQH

V: TRBV7-2
size: -
CDR3: ASSLGGSTYEQY

V: TRBV27
size: -
CDR3: ASRTQGAGDTEAF

V: TRBV5-1
size: -
CDR3: ASSLGSRDTQY

V: TRBV19
size: -
CDR3: ASSIVAGTGELF

V: TRBV7-9
size: -
CDR3: SSSSSAEIQY

V: TRBV7-6
size: few
CDR3: ASSSGRGAVDTQY

V: TRBV5-1
size: -
CDR3: ASNRDTTYEQY

V: TRBV29-1
size: -
CDR3: SVSDSHNSPLH

V: TRBV4-1
size: -
CDR3: ASSQEHRGTEAF

V: TRBV7-9
size: -
CDR3: SSSLAKPGTSYNSPLH

V: TRBV7-9
size: -
CDR3: SSSLNLAWGGGENEQF

V: TRBV30
size: -
CDR3: AWTTAYNSPLH

V: TRBV6-6
size: few
CDR3: ASTLGQAVF

V: TRBV29-1
size: -
CDR3: SVESPVQGYGYT

V: TRBV7-9
size: -
CDR3: ASSLAGGYT

V: TRBV5-1
size: -
CDR3: ASSLIVGTDTQY

V: TRBV19
size: -
CDR3: ASKDRGLEKLF

V: TRBV2
size: -
CDR3: ASSVGLKTYEQY

V: TRBV11-2
size: -
CDR3: ASSLQEQY

V: TRBV5-6
size: -
CDR3: ASSLGAGRATEAF

V: TRBV7-9
size: -
CDR3: ASSLRRAPNTEAF

V: TRBV6-5
size: -
CDR3: ASSYSRTGRNTEAF

V: TRBV18
size: -
CDR3: ASSPLDRAGTEAF

V: TRBV10-3
size: -
CDR3: AISLTSGDYEQY

V: TRBV5-6
size: -
CDR3: ASSFFTGGASGNTIY

V: TRBV5-1
size: once
CDR3: ASSFNPGNQPQH

V: TRBV9
size: -
CDR3: ASSDPGGPSYNEQF

V: TRBV6-1
size: -
CDR3: ASSAGSYEQY

V: TRBV18
size: -
CDR3: ASREGGLSEAF

V: TRBV4-3
size: -
CDR3: ASSSESGGRSSTDTQY

V: TRBV15
size: -
CDR3: ATSRDWQISGNTIY

V: TRBV23-1
size: -
CDR3: ASSPPERGTSGANVLT

V: TRBV5-1
size: -
CDR3: ASSRDHSSGEKLF

V: TRBV9
size: few
CDR3: ASSGERIGDSPLH